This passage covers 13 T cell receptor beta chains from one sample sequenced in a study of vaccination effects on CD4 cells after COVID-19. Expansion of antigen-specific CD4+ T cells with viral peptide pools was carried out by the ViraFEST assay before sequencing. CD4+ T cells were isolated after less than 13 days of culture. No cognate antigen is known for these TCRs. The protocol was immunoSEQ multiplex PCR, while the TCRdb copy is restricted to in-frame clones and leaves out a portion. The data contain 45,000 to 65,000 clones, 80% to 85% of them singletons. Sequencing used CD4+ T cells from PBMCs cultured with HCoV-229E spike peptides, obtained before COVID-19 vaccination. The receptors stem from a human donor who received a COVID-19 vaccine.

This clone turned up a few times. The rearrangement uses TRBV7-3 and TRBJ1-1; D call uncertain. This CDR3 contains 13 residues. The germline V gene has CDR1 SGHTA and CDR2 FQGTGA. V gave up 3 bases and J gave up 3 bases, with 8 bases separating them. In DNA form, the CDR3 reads TGTGCCAGCAGCTTTAAAGGTGACACTGAAGCTTTCTTT. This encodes CASSFKGDTEAFF.

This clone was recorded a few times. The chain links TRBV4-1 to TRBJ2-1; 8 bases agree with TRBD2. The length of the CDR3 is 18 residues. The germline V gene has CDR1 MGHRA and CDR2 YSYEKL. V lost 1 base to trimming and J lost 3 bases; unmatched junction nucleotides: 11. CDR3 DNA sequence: TGCGCCAGCAGCCAAGGGTCCAGCGGGGGTGGTTTCTACAATGAGCAGTTCTTC. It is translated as CASSQGSSGGGFYNEQFF.

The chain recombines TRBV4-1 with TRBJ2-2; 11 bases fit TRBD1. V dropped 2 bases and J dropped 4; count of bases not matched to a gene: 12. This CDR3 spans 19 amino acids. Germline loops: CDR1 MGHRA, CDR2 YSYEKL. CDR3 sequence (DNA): TGCGCCAGCAGCCAATTTGGGACAGGGGGTCCCGCGGGCACCGGGGAGCTGTTTTTT. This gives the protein CASSQFGTGGPAGTGELFF.

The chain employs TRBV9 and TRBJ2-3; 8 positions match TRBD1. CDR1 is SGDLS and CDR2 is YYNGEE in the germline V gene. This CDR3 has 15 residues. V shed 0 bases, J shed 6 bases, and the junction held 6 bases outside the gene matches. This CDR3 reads CASSVGTGYTDTQYF. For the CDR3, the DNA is TGTGCCAGCAGCGTAGGGACAGGGTATACGGATACGCAGTATTTT.

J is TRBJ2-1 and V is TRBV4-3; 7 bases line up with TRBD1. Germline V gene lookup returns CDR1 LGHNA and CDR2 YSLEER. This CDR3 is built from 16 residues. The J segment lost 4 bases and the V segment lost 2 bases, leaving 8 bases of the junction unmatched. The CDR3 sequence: CASSQTSGTAYNEQFF. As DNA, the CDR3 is TGCGCCAGCAGCCAAACATCCGGGACAGCATACAATGAGCAGTTCTTC.

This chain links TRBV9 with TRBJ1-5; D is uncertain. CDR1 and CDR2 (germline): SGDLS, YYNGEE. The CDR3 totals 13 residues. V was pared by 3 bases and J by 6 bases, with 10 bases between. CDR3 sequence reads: CASSADLRQPQHF. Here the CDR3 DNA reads TGTGCCAGCAGCGCGGACTTACGTCAGCCCCAGCATTTT.

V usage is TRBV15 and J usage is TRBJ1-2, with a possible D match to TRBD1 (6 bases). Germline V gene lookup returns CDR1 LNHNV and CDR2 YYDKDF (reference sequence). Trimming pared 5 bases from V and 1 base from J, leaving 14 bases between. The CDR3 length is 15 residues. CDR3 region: CATSGGGRGNYGYTF. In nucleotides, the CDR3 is TGTGCCACCAGCGGCGGGGGGCGCGGTAACTATGGCTACACCTTC.

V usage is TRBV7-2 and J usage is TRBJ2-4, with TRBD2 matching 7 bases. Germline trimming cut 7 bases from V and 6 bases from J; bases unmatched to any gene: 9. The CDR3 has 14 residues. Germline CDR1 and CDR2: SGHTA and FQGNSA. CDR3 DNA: TGTGCCAGCACCCCTGGGAGGGCGGGAAACATTCAGTACTTC. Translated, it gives CASTPGRAGNIQYF.

The CDR3 DNA reads TGTGCCAGCAGTTCAGACAGGAATCAGCCCCAGCATTTT. Translation: CASSSDRNQPQHF. The gene calls are TRBV6-5 and TRBJ1-5, with D perhaps matching TRBD1 (6 bases). V shed 4 bases and J shed 4 bases, with 8 bases lying between them. CDR1 is MNHEY, CDR2 SVGAGI, per germline. There are 13 residues in the CDR3.

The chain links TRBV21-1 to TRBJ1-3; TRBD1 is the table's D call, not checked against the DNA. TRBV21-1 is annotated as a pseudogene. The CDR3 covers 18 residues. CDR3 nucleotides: TGTGCCAGCAGCAAAAAGGGGAATGGACAGGAGGGTAGGAACACCATATATTTT. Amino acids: CASSKKGNGQEGRNTIYF.

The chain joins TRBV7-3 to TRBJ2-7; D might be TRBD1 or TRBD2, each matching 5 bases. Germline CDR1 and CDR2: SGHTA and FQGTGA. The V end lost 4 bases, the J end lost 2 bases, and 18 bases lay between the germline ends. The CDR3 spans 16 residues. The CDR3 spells CASSWAVGTGTYEQYV. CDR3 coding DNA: TGTGCCAGCAGCTGGGCTGTCGGGACGGGGACCTACGAGCAGTACGTC.

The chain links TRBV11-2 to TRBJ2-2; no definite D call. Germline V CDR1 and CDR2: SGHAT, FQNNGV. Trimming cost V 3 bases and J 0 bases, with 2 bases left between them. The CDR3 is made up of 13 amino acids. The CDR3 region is CASSFTNTGELFF. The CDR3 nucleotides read TGTGCCAGCAGCTTCACGAACACCGGGGAGCTGTTTTTT.

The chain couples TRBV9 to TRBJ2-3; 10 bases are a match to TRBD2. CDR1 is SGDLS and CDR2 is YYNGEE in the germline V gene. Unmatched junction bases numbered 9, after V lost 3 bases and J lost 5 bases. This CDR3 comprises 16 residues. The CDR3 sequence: CASSDIAGGRIDTQYF. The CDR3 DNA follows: TGTGCCAGCAGCGACATAGCGGGGGGCCGTATAGATACGCAGTATTTT. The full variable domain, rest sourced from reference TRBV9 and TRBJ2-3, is DSGVTQTPKHLITATGQRVTLRCSPRSGDLSVYWYQQSLDQGLQFLIQYYNGEERAKGNILERFSAQQFPDLHSELNLSSLELGDSALYFCASSDIAGGRIDTQYFGPGTRLTVL.